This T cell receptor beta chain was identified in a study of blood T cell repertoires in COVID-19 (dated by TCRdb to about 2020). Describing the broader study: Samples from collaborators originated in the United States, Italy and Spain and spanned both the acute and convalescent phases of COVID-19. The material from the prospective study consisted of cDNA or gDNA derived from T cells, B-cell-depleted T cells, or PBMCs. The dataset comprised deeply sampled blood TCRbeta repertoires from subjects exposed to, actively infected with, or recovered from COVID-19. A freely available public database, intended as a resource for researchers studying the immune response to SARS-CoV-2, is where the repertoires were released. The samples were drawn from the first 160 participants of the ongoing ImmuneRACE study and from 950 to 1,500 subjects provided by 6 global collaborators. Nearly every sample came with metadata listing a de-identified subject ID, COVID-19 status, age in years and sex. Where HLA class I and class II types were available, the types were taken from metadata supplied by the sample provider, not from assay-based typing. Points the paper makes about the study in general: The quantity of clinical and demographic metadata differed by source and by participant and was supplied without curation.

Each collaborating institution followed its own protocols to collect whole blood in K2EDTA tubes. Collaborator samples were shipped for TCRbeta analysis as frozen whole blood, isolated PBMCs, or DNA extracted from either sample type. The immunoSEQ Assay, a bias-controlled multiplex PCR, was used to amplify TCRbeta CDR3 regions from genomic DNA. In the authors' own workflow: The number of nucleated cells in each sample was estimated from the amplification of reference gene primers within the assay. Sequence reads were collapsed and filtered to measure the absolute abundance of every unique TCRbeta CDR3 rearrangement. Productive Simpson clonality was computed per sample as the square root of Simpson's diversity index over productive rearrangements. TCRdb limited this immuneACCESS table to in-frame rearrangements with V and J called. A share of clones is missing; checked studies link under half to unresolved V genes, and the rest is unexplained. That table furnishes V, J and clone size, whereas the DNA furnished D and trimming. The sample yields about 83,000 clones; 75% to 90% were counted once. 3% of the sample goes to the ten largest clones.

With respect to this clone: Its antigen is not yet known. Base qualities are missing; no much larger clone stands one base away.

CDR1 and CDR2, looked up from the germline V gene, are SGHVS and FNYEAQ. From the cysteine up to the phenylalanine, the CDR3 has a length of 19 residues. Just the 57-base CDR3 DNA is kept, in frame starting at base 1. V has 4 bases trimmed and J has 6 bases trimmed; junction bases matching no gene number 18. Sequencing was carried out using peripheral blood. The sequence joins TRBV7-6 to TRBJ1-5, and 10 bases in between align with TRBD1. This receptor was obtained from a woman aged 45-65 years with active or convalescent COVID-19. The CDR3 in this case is CASSSSVGQGVNPTQPQHF. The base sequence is TGTGCCAGCAGCTCTAGCGTCGGACAGGGGGTGAACCCCACTCAGCCCCAGCATTTT. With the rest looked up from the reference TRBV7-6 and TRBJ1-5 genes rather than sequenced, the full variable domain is GAGVSQSPRYKVTKRGQDVALRCDPISGHVSLYWYRQALGQGPEFLTYFNYEAQQDKSGLPNDRFSAERPEGSISTLTIQRTEQRDSAMYRCASSSSVGQGVNPTQPQHFGDGTRLSIL.